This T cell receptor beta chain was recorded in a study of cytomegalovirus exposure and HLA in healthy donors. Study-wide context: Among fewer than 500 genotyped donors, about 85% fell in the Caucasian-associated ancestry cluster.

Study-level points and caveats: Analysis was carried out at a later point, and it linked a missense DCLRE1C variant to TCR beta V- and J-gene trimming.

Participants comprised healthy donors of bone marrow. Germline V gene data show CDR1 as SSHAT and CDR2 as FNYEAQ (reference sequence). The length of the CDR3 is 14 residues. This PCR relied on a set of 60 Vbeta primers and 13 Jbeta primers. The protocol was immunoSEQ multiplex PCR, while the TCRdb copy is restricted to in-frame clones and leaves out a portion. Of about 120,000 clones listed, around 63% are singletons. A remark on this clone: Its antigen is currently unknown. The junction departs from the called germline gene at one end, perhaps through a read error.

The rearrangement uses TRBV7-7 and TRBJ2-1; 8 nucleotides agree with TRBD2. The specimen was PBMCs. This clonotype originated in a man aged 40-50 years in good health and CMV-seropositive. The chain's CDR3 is CASSFGGEGNEQFF. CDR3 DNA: TGTGCTAGCAGCTTCGGGGGGGAGGGGAATGAGCAGTTCTTC.